The clone carrying this T cell receptor beta chain was recorded a few times. Its target is unknown. Tumor tissue was taken before any definitive surgery or chemotherapy was given. The sample is drawn from a study of high-grade serous ovarian cancer treatment subgroups. Study-wide context: Samples averaged about 15,000 reads and several thousand unique TCR beta rearrangements. Study-level points and caveats: Only CDR3 was analyzed; CDR1 and CDR2 were not.

Here immunoSEQ multiplex PCR was the method, and the copy in TCRdb shows in-frame clones only, minus some. The profile shows about 840 clones, around 75% of them singletons. The CDR3 spans 11 residues. Trimming left V 6 bases short and J 2 bases short, with 4 bases between. The germline CDR1 and CDR2 sequences are LNHDA and SQIVND (reference sequence). This chain uses TRBV19 with TRBJ1-1; D not resolved. The TCR originated in a human donor with high-grade serous ovarian cancer. The sequencing sample was made of tumor tissue. The CDR3 DNA is TGTGCCAGTAGGGCCAACACTGAAGCTTTCTTT. This sequence encodes CASRANTEAFF.